This TCR beta chain was obtained from a study of cytomegalovirus exposure and HLA in healthy donors. Study outcomes and limitations: The study listed approximately 160 cytomegalovirus-associated TCR beta chains. CMV antigen specificity of a few CMV-associated chains was confirmed in vitro. The study found most TCR sequences rare, yet found some public TCRs in many donors.

On this clone: The antigen remains undetermined.

From germline, CDR1 is LNHNV and CDR2 YYDKDF (reference sequence). The CDR3 is 16 amino acids. Trimming took 3 bases from V and 4 from J, leaving 18 bases between them. Repertoires were generated with immunoSEQ multiplex PCR, while TCRdb's copy carries only in-frame clones and drops some. Of roughly 98,000 clones in the sample, 87% were seen once. This chain joins TRBV15 and TRBJ1-1; tentatively, D is TRBD1 (6 bases). Input material: PBMCs. The clonotype comes from a young woman in good health and CMV-seronegative. The CDR3 loop reads CATSSSPLTGTTEAFF. The CDR3 region has the DNA TGTGCCACCAGCAGTAGCCCTTTAACAGGGACCACTGAAGCTTTCTTT.